This T cell receptor (beta chain) was recorded in a study of shared clonotypes between healthy human individuals. Whole-study findings and limits: It was anticipated that sequencing depth would influence how many clonotypes donors shared. On the whole, naive subsets had larger estimated richness than memory subsets had. Relative to clonotypes present in all four donors, those not shared had lower generation probabilities.

This CDR3 comprises 14 residues. The germline gives CDR1 MGHDK, CDR2 SYGVNS. CD8 cells classed as naive were CD45RO-negative and positively selected for CCR7, excluding terminally differentiated effector memory CD45RA+ cells. This clone was seen only once. Antigen: not known. Each subset's genomic DNA was shared equally among a number of immunoSEQ plates. Produced via immunoSEQ multiplex PCR; TCRdb's table is partial and in-frame only. The table records 1.5 million to 2.5 million clones, less than 95% of them present only once. What was sequenced was naive CD8+ T cells sorted from blood. The TCR comes from a man aged 18 to 29 in good health. This chain connects TRBV25-1 to TRBJ2-5, with TRBD1 as a possible D gene (5 bases). Matching the DNA end better, TRBJ2-7 makes the J call doubtful. The CDR3 DNA reads TGTGCCAGCAGTGAACCGGACACGACCTACGAGCAGTACTTC. The encoded protein is CASSEPDTTYEQYF.